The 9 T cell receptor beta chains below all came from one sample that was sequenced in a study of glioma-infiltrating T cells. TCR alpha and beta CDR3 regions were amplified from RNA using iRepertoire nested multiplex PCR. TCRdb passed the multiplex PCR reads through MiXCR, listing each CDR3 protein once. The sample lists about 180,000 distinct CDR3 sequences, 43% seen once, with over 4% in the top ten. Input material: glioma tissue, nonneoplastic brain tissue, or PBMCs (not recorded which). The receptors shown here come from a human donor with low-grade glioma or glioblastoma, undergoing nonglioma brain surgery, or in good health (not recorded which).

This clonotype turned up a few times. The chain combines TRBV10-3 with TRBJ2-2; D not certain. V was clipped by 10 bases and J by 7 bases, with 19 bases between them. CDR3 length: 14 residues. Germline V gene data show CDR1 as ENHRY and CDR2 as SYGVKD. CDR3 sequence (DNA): TGTGCCAGTAACCAACCCGGGTCTGGCGGGGAGCTGTTTTTT. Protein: CASNQPGSGGELFF.

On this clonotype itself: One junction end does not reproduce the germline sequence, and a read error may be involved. DNA of the CDR3: TGTGCCAGCAGTGAGTTTCCCAGTGAGAGTAATTCACCCCTCCAGTTT. This sequence encodes CASSEFPSESNSPLQF. The chain carries TRBV6-1 and TRBJ1-6; unclear D gene. Germline V gives CDR1 MNHNS, CDR2 SASEGT. CDR3 size: 16 residues.

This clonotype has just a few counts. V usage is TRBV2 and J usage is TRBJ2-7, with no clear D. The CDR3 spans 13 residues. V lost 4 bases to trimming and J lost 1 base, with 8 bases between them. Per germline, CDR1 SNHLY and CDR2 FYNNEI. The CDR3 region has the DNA TGTGCCAGCAGTGTTACGGAATCCTACGAGCAGTACTTC. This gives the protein CASSVTESYEQYF.

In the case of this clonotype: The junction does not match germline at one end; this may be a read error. Written as DNA, the CDR3 is TGCGCCAGCAGTTTAGGACAGCAAAGCACTGAAGCTCTCTTT. This codes for CASSLGQQSTEALF. The chain joins TRBV27 to TRBJ1-1, with D maybe TRBD1 (6 bases). This CDR3 has 14 amino acids. Germline V gives CDR1 MNHEY, CDR2 SMNVEV (reference sequence).

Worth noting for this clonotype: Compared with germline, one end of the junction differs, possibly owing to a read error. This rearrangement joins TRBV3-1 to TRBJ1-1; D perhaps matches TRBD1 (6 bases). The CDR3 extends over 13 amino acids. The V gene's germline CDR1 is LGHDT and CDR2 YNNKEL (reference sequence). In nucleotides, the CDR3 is TGTGCCAGCAGCCGGGACACGAAAACTGAAGGTTTCTTT. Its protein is CASSRDTKTEGFF.

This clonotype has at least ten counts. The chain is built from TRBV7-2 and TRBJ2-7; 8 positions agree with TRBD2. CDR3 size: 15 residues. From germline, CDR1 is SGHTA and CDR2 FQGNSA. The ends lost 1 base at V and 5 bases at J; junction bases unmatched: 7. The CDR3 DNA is TGTGCCAGCAGCTTAGTAGTGGGACTAGGCAACGAGCAGTACTTC. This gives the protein CASSLVVGLGNEQYF.

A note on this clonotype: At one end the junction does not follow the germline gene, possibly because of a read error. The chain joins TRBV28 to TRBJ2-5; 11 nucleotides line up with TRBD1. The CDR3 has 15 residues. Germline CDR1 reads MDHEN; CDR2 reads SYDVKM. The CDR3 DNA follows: TGTGCCAACAGTCGCGGGGACAGGGGGTACGGGACCCAGTACTTC. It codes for CANSRGDRGYGTQYF.

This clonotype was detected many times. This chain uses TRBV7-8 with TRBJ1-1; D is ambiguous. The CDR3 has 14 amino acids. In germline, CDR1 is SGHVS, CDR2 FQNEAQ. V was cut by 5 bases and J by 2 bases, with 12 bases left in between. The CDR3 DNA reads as TGTGCCAGCAGCATCATGGACGGCAACACTGAAGCTTTCTTT. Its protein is CASSIMDGNTEAFF.

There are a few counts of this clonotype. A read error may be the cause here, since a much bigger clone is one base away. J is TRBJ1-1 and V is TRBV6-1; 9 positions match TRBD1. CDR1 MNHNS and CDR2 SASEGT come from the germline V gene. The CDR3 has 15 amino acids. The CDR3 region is CASSQWTGVWTETFF. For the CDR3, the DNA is TGTGCCAGCAGTCAATGGACAGGGGTATGGACTGAAACTTTCTTT.